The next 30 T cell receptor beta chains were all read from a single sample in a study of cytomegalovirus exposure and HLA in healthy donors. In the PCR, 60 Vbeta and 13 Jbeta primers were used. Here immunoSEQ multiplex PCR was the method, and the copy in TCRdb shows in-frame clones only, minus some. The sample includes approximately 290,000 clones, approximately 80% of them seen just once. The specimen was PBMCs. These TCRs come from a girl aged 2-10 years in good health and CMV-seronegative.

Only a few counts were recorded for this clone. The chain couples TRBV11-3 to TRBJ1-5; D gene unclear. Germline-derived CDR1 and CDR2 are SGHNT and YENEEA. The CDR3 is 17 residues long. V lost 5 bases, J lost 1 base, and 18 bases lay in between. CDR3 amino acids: CASSRYRGGGSNQPQHF. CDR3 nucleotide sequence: TGTGCCAGCAGCCGCTACCGGGGAGGAGGCAGCAATCAGCCCCAGCATTTT.

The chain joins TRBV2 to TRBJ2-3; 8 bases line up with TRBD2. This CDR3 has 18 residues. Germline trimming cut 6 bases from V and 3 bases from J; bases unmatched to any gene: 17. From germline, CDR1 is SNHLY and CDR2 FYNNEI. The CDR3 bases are TGTGCCAGCAGCGGTCCAAAGACCGGGGGGGTGCTTACAGATACGCAGTATTTT. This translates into CASSGPKTGGVLTDTQYF.

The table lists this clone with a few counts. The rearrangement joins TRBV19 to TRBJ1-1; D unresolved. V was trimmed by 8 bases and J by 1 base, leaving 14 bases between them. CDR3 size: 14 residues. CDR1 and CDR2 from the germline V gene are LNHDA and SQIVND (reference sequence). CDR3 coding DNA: TGTGCCAGTTCAATGAACGGGTGGAACACTGAAGCTTTCTTT. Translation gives CASSMNGWNTEAFF.

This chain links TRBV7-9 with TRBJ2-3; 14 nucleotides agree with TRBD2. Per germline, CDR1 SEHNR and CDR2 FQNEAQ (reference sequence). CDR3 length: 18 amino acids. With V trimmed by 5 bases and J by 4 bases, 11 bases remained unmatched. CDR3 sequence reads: CASSPPGTSGGSADTQYF. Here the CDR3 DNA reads TGTGCCAGCAGCCCTCCCGGGACTAGCGGGGGCTCGGCAGATACGCAGTATTTT.

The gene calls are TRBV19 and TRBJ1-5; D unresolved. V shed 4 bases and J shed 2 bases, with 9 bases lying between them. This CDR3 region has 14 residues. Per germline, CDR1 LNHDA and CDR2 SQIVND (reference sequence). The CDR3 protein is CASSKLQGNQPQHF. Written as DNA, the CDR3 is TGTGCCAGTAGTAAGCTGCAGGGCAATCAGCCCCAGCATTTT.

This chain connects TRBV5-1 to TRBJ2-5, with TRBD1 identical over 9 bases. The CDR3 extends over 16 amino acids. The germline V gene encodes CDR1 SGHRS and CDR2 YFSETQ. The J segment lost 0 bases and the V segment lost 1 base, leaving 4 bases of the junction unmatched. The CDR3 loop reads CASSLTGGQYQETQYF. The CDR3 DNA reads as TGCGCCAGCAGCTTGACAGGGGGCCAGTACCAAGAGACCCAGTACTTC.

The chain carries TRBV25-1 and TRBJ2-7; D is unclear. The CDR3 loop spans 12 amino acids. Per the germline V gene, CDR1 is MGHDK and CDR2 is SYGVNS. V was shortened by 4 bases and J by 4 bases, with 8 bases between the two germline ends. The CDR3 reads CASSGIGYEQYF. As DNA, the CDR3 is TGTGCCAGCAGTGGTATCGGGTACGAGCAGTACTTC.

The CDR3 reads CASSYSLRGDTDTQYF. The CDR3 nucleotides read TGTGCCAGCAGTTACTCGTTGCGGGGGGACACAGATACGCAGTATTTT. The rearrangement joins TRBV6-5 to TRBJ2-3, with 8 bases identical to TRBD2. Looked up from germline, CDR1 is MNHEY and CDR2 is SVGAGI. The V segment lost 0 bases and the J segment 2 bases; nucleotides outside the gene matches: 4. CDR3 length equals 16 residues.

As DNA, the CDR3 is TGTGCCAGTAGTGAAACAGGAGTAAAGCGCTACACCTTC. Residues: CASSETGVKRYTF. J is TRBJ1-2 and V is TRBV19; D may be TRBD1 (5 bases). V lost 5 bases and J 9 bases, leaving 16 bases between the germline ends. The CDR3 is 13 residues long. CDR1 and CDR2 (germline): LNHDA, SQIVND (reference sequence). The full variable domain, rest sourced from reference TRBV19 and TRBJ1-2, is DGGITQSPKYLFRKEGQNVTLSCEQNLNHDAMYWYRQDPGQGLRLIYYSQIVNDFQKGDIAEGYSVSREKKESFPLTVTSAQKNPTAFYLCASSETGVKRYTFGSGTRLTVV.

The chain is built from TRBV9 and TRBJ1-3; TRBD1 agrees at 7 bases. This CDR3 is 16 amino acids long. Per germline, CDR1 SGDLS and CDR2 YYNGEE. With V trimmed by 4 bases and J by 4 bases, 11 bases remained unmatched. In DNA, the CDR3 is TGTGCCAGCAGCCTCCGGGACAGCCTGAGGGGAAACACCATATATTTT. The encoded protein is CASSLRDSLRGNTIYF.

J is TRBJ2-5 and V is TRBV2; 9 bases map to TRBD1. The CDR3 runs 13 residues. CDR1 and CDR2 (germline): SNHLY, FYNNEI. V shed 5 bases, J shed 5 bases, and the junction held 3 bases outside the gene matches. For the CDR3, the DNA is TGTGCCAGCAGTCGAGGACAGGGGGAGACCCAGTACTTC. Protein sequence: CASSRGQGETQYF.

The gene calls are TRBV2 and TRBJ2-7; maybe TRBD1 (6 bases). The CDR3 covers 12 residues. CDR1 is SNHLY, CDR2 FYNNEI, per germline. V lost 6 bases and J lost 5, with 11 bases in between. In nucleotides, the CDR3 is TGTGCCAGCAGAGCAGGGGTCCACGAGCAGTACTTC. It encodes CASRAGVHEQYF.

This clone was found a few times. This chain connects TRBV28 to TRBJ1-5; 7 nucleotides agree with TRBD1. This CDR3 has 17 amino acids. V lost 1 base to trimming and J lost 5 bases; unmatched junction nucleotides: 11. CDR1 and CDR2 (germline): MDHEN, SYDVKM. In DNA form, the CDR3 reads TGTGCCAGCAGTTTATCGGTGGACAGGTGGGCTGATCAGCCCCAGCATTTT. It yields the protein CASSLSVDRWADQPQHF. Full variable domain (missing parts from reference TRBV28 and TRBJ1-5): DVKVTQSSRYLVKRTGEKVFLECVQDMDHENMFWYRQDPGLGLRLIYFSYDVKMKEKGDIPEGYSVSREKKERFSLILESASTNQTSMYLCASSLSVDRWADQPQHFGDGTRLSIL.

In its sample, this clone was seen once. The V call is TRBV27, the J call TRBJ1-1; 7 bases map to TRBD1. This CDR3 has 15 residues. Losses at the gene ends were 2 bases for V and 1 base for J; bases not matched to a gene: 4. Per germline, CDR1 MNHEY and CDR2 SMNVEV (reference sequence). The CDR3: CASSLTTGPNTEAFF. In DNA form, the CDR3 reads TGTGCCAGCAGTTTAACGACAGGGCCGAACACTGAAGCTTTCTTT.

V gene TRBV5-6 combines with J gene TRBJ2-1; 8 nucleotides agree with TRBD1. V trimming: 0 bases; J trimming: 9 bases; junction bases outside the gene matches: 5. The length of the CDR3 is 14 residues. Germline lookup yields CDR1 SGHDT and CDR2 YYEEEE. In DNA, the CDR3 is TGTGCCAGCAGCTTGGCCGGACAGGGAAGTGAGCAGTTCTTC. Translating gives CASSLAGQGSEQFF.

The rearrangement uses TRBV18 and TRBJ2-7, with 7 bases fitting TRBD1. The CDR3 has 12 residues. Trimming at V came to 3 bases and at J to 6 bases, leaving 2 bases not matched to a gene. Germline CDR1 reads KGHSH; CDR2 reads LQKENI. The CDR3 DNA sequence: TGTGCCAGCTCACCCAGGGGGACCGAGCAGTACTTC. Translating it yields CASSPRGTEQYF.

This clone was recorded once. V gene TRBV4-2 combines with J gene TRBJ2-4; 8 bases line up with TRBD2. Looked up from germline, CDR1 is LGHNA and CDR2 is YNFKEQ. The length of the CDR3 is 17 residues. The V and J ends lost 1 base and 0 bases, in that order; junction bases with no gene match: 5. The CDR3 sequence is CASSQASGGAAKNIQYF. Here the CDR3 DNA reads TGTGCCAGCAGCCAAGCCTCGGGAGGGGCAGCCAAAAACATTCAGTACTTC.

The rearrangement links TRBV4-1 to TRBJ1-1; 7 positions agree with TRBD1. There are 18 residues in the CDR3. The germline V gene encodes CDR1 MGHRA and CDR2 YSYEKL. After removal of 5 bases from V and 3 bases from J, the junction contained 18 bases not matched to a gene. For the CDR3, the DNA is TGCGCCAGCAGCTACAGGATACCCGGGACAGCGAGCCACACTGAAGCTTTCTTT. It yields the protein CASSYRIPGTASHTEAFF.

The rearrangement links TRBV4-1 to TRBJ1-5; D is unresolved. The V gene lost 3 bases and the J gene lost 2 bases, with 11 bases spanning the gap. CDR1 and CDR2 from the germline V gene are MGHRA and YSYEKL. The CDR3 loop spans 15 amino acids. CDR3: CASSQTAGGNQPQHF. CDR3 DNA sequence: TGCGCCAGCAGCCAGACGGCCGGGGGCAATCAGCCCCAGCATTTT.

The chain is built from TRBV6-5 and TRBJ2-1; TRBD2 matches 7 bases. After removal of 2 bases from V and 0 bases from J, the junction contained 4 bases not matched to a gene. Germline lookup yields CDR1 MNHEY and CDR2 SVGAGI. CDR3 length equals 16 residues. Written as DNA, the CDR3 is TGTGCCAGCAGTTACCAGGGCGGGAGCTCCTACAATGAGCAGTTCTTC. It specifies CASSYQGGSSYNEQFF.

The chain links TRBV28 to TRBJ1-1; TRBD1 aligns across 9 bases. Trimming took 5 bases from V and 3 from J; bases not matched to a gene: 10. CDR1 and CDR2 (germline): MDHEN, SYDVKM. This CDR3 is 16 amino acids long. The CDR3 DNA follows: TGTGCCAGCAGTACCACAGGGGGCGTAGGGTACACTGAAGCTTTCTTT. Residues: CASSTTGGVGYTEAFF. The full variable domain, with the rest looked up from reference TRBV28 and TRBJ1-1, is DVKVTQSSRYLVKRTGEKVFLECVQDMDHENMFWYRQDPGLGLRLIYFSYDVKMKEKGDIPEGYSVSREKKERFSLILESASTNQTSMYLCASSTTGGVGYTEAFFGQGTRLTVV.

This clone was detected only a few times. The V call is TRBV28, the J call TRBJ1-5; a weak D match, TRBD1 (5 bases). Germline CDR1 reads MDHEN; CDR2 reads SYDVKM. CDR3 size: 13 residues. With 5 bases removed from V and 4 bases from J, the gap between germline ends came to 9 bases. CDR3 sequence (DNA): TGTGCCAGCAGTCCCTACAGGAATCAGCCCCAGCATTTT. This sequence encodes CASSPYRNQPQHF.

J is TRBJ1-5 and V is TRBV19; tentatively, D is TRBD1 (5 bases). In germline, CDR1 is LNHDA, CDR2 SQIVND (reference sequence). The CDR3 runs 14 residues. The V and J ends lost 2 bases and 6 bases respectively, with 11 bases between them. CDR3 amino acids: CASSILGRAQPQHF. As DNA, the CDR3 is TGTGCCAGTAGTATACTCGGCAGGGCTCAGCCCCAGCATTTT.

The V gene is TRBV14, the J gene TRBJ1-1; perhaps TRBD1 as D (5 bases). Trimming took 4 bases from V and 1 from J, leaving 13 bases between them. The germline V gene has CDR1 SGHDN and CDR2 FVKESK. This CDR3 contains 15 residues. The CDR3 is CASSRQNGGNTEAFF. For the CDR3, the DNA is TGTGCCAGCAGCCGTCAGAACGGGGGGAACACTGAAGCTTTCTTT.

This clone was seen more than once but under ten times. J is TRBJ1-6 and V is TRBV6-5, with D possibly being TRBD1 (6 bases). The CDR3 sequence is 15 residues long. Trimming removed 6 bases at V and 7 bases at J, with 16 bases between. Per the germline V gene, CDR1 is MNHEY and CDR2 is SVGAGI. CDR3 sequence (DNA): TGTGCCAGCAGCACTGACCCGGACAGCAATTCACCCCTCCACTTT. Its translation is CASSTDPDSNSPLHF.

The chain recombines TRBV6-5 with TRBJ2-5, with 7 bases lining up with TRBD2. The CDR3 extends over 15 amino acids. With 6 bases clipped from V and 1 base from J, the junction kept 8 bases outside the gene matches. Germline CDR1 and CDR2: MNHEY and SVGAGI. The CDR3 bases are TGTGCCAGCAGCCTGGGGGGGGGTATCCAAGAGACCCAGTACTTC. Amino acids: CASSLGGGIQETQYF.

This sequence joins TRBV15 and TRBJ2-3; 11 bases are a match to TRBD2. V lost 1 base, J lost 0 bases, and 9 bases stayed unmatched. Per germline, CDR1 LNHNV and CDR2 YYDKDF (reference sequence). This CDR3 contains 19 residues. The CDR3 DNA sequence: TGTGCCACCAGCAGAGTAGGGGCTAGCGGGAGGTCTAGCACAGATACGCAGTATTTT. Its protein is CATSRVGASGRSSTDTQYF.

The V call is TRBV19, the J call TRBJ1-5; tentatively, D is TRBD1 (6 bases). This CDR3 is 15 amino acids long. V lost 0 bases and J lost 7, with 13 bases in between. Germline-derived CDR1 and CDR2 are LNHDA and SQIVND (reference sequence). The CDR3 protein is CASSIDRGVGQPQHF. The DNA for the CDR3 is TGTGCCAGTAGTATAGACAGGGGAGTCGGCCAGCCCCAGCATTTT.

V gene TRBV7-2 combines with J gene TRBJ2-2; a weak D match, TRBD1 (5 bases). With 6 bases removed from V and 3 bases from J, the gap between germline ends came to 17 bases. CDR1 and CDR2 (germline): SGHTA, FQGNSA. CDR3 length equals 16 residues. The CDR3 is CASSPKSRQYTGELFF. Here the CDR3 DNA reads TGTGCCAGCAGTCCTAAGTCCCGACAGTACACCGGGGAGCTGTTTTTT.

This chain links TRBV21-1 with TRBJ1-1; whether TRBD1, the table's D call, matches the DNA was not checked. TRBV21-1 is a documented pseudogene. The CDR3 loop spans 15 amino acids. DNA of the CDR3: TGTGCCAGCAGCAATTACAGGGAAAGGGGCACTGAAGCTTTCTTT. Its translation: CASSNYRERGTEAFF.